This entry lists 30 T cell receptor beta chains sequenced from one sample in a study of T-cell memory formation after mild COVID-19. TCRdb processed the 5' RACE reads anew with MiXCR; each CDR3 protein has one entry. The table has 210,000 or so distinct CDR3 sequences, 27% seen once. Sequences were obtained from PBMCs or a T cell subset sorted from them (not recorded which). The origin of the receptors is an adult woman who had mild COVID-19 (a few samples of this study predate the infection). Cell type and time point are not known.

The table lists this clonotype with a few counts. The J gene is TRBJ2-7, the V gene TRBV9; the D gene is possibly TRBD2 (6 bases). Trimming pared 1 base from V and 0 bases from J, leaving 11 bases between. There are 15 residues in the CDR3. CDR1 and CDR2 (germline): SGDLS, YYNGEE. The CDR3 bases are TGTGCCAGCAGCGTAACTCCGACTAGCTCCTACGAGCAGTACTTC. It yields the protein CASSVTPTSSYEQYF. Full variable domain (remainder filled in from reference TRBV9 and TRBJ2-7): DSGVTQTPKHLITATGQRVTLRCSPRSGDLSVYWYQQSLDQGLQFLIQYYNGEERAKGNILERFSAQQFPDLHSELNLSSLELGDSALYFCASSVTPTSSYEQYFGPGTRLTVT.

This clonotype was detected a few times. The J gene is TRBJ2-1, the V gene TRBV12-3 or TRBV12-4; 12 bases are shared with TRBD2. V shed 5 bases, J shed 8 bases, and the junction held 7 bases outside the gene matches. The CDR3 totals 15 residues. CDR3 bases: TGTGCCAGCAGTCCCCTAGCGGGAGGGCCGTATGAGCAGTTCTTC. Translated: CASSPLAGGPYEQFF.

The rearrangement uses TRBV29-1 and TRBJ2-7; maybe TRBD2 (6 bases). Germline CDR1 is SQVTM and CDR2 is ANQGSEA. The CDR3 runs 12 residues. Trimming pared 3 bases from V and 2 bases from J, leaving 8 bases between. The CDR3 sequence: CSVDGGAYEQYF. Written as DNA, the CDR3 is TGCAGCGTTGACGGAGGGGCCTACGAGCAGTACTTC.

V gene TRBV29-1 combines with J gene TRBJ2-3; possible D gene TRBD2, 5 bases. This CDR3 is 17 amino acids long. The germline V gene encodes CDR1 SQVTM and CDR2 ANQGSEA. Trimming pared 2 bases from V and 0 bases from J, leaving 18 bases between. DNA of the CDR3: TGCAGCGTTGAACTTTCCGGGATCTACTATAGCACAGATACGCAGTATTTT. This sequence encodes CSVELSGIYYSTDTQYF.

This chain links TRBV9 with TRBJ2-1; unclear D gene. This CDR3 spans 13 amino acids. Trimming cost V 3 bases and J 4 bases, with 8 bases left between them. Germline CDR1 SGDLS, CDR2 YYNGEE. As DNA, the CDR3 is TGTGCCAGCAGCGCGCAACATTACAATGAGCAGTTCTTC. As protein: CASSAQHYNEQFF.

The CDR3 DNA is TGTGCCAGCAGCCCGCACTCGGGGCAGTCCTACAATGAGCAGTTCTTC. Amino acids: CASSPHSGQSYNEQFF. This sequence joins TRBV7-9 and TRBJ2-1, with D perhaps assigned TRBD1 or TRBD2 (5 bases each). Trimming pared 5 bases from V and 1 base from J, leaving 15 bases between. The germline V gene encodes CDR1 SEHNR and CDR2 FQNEAQ (reference sequence). There are 16 residues in the CDR3.

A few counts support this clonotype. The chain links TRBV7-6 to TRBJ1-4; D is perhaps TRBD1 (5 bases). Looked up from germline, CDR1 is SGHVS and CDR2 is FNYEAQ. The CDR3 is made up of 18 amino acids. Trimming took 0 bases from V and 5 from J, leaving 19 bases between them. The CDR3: CASSLARQGFRPNEKLFF. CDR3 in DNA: TGTGCCAGCAGCTTAGCGCGGCAGGGTTTCAGACCGAATGAAAAACTGTTTTTT.

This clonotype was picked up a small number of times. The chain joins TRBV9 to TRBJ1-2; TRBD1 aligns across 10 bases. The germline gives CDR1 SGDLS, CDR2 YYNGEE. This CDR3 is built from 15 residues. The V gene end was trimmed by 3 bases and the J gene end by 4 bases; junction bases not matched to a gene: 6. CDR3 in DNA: TGTGCCAGCAGCGCCTGGGACAGGGGTGGCTATGGCTACACCTTC. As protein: CASSAWDRGGYGYTF.

The CDR3 spells CASSFEEYF. In DNA, the CDR3 is TGTGCCAGCAGCTTTGAGGAGTATTTT. The chain joins TRBV7-9 to TRBJ2-3; no reliable D call. V lost 3 bases and J lost 13, with 5 bases in between. Germline V CDR1 and CDR2: SEHNR, FQNEAQ (reference sequence). The CDR3 is 9 amino acids.

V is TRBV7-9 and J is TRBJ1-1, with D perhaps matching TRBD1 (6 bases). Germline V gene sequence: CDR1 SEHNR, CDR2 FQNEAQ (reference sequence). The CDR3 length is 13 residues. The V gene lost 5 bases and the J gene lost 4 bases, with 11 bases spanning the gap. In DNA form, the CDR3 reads TGTGCCAGCAGCCAAGGGGGTGCCACTGAAGCTTTCTTT. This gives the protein CASSQGGATEAFF.

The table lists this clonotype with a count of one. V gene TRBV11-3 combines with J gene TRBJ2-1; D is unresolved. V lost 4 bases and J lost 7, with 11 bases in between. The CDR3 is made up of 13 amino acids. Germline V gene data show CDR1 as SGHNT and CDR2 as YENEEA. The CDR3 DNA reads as TGTGCCAGCAGCTCCCCGCCTTGGAATGAGCAGTTCTTC. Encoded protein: CASSSPPWNEQFF.

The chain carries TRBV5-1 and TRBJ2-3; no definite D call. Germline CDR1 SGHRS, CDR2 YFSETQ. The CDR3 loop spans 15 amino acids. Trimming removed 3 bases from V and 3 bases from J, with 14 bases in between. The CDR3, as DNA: TGCGCCAGCAGCTGGGGTCGGGCAGGAACAGATACGCAGTATTTT. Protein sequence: CASSWGRAGTDTQYF.

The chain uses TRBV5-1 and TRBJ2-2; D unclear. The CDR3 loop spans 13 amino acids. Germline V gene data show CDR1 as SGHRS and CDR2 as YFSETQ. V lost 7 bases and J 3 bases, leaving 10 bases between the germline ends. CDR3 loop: CASRPLYTGELFF. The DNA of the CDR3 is TGCGCCAGCCGACCCCTTTACACCGGGGAGCTGTTTTTT.

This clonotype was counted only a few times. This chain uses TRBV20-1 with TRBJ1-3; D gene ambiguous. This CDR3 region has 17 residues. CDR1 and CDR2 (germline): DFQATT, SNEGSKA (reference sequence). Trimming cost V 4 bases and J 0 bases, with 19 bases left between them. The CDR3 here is CSAIVLVVFYSGNTIYF. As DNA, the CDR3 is TGCAGTGCTATTGTCCTAGTCGTGTTCTACTCTGGAAACACCATATATTTT.

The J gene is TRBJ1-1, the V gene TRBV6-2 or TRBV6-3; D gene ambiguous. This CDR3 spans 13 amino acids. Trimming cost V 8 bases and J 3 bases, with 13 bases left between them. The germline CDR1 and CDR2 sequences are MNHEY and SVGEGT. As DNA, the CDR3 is TGTGCCAGCTATTATAGGCTGGACACTGAAGCTTTCTTT. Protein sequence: CASYYRLDTEAFF.

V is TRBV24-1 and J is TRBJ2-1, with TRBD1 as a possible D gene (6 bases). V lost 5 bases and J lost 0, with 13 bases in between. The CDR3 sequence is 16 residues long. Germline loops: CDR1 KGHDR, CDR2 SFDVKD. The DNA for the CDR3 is TGTGCCACCAGTGCCAACCGGACAGTCTCCTACAATGAGCAGTTCTTC. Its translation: CATSANRTVSYNEQFF.

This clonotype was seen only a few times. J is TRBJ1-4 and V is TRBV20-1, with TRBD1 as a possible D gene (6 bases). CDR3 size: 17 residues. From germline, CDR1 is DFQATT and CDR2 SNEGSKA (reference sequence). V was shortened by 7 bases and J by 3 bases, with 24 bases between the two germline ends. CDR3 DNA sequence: TGCAGTGTCAAATCCGGCCTCGGACAGAGAGCTAATGAAAAACTGTTTTTT. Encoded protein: CSVKSGLGQRANEKLFF.

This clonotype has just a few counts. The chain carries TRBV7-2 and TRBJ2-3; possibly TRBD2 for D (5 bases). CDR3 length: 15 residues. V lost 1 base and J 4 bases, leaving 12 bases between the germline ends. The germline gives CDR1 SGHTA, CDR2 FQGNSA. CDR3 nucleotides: TGTGCCAGCAGCTTAGGGCTAGGAGGCGCAGATACGCAGTATTTT. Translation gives CASSLGLGGADTQYF.

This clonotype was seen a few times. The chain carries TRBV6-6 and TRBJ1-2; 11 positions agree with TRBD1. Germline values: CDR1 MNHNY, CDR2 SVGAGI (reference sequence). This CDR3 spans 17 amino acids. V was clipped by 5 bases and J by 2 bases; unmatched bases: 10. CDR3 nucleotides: TGTGCCAGCAGTCGAGGGACAGGGGGGGTCGGGAACTATGGCTACACCTTC. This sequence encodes CASSRGTGGVGNYGYTF.

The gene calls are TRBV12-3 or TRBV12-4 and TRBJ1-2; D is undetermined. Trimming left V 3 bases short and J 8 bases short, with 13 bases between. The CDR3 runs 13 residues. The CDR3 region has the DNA TGTGCCAGCAGTTTTCAGGCGACGGGGGGCTACACCTTC. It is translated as CASSFQATGGYTF.

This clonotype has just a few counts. The CDR3 here is CSASEGSSGNTIYF. The DNA for the CDR3 is TGCAGTGCTAGTGAAGGGAGCTCTGGAAACACCATATATTTT. The chain couples TRBV20-1 to TRBJ1-3; no definite D call. Germline CDR1 is DFQATT and CDR2 is SNEGSKA (reference sequence). This CDR3 spans 14 amino acids. Trimming left V 3 bases short and J 0 bases short, with 9 bases between.

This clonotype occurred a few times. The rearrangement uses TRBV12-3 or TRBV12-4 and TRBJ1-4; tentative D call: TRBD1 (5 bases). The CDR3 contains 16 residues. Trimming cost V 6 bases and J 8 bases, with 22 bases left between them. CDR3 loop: CASRRLAWDEAEKLFF. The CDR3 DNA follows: TGTGCCAGCAGACGCCTGGCATGGGACGAAGCAGAAAAACTGTTTTTT.

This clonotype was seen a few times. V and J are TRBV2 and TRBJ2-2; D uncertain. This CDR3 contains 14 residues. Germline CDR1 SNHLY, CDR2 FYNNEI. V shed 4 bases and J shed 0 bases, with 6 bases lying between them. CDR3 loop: CASSGGTNTGELFF. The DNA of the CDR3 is TGTGCCAGCAGTGGTGGCACGAACACCGGGGAGCTGTTTTTT.

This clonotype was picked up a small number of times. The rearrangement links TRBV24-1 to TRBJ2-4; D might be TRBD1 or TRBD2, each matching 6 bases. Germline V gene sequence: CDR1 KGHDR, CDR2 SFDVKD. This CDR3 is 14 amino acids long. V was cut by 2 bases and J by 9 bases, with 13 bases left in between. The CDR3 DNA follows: TGTGCCACCAGTGATTCTCGGGGGCCGGTCATTCAGTACTTC. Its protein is CATSDSRGPVIQYF.

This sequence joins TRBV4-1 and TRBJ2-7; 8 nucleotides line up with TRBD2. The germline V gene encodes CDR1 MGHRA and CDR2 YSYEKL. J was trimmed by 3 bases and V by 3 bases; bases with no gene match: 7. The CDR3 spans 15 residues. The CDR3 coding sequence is TGCGCCAGCAGCCAGATGTCGGGAGGGGTCTACGAGCAGTACTTC. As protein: CASSQMSGGVYEQYF.

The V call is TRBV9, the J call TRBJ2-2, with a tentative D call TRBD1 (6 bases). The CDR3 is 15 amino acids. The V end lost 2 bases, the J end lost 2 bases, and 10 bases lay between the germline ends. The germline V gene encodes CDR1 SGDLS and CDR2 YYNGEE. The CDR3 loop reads CASSVGTSNTGELFF. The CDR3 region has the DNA TGTGCCAGCAGCGTCGGGACATCTAACACCGGGGAGCTGTTTTTT.

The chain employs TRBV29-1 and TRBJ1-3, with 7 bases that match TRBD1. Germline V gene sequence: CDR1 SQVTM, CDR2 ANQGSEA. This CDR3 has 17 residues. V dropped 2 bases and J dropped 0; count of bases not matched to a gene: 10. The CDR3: CSVETRDSSYSGNTIYF. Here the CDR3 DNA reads TGCAGCGTTGAAACCCGGGACAGCTCCTACTCTGGAAACACCATATATTTT.

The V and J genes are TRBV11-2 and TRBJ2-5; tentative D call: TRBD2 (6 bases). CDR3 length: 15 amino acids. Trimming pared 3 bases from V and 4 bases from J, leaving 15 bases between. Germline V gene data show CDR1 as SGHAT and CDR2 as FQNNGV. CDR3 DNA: TGTGCCAGCAGCTTGTACGGGGGTTTGGTAGAGACCCAGTACTTC. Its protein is CASSLYGGLVETQYF.

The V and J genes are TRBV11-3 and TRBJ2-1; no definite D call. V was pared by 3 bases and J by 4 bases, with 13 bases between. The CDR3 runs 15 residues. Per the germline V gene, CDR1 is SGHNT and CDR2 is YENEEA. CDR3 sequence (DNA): TGTGCCAGCAGCTTCGACCCCGCATCTTACAATGAGCAGTTCTTC. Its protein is CASSFDPASYNEQFF.

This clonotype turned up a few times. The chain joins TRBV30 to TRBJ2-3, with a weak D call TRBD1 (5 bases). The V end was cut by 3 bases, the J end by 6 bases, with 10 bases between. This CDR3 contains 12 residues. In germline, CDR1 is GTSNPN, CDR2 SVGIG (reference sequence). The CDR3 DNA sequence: TGTGCCTGGAGCCCTAACAGGGATACGCAGTATTTT. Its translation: CAWSPNRDTQYF.